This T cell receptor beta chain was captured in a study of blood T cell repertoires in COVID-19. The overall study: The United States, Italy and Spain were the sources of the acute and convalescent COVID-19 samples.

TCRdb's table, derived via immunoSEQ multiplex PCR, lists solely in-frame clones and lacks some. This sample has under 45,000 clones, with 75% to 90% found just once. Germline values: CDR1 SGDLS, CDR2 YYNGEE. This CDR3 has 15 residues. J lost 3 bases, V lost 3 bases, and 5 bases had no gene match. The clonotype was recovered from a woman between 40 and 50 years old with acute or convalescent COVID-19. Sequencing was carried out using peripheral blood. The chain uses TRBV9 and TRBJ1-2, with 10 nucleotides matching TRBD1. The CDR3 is CASSARQGADYGYTF. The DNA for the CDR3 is TGTGCCAGCAGCGCTCGACAGGGGGCGGACTATGGCTACACCTTC.